This is a list of T cell receptor beta chains from one sample in a study of cytomegalovirus exposure and HLA in healthy donors. TCRdb keeps only in-frame clones here, not all; method: immunoSEQ multiplex PCR. The sample holds about 110,000 clones, under 70% seen once. The sequenced material came from PBMCs. All receptors derive from a man younger than 30 in good health and CMV-seropositive. The CDR3 runs from the conserved cysteine through the conserved F or W. A D gene is named only where the DNA matches it firmly. Size is omitted from some rows. Given values are once, few, many or a class for expanded clones.

>.|TRBV28|TRBJ2-1|TRBD2
TGTGCCAGCAGTCCTAGCGGGGGGCCATACAATGAGCAGTTCTTC
CASSPSGGPYNEQFF
>.|TRBV28|TRBJ1-2|.
TGTGCCAGCAGTTCAACGAGAGCCTATGGCTACACCTTC
CASSSTRAYGYTF
>.|TRBV7-2|TRBJ2-7|TRBD1
TGTGCCAGCAGCTTAGCGGCAGGGGGCTATACGGAGCAGTACTTC
CASSLAAGGYTEQYF
>.|TRBV28|TRBJ2-3|TRBD1
TGTGCCAGCACCAGTACAGGGGCCCGCACAGATACGCAGTATTTT
CASTSTGARTDTQYF
>.|TRBV30|TRBJ1-1|TRBD1
TGTGCCTGCATACAGGGGAAGGGCACTGAAGCTTTCTTT
CACIQGKGTEAFF
>.|TRBV6-5|TRBJ2-2|TRBD1
TGTGCCAGCAGTAGACAGGGGGCGGTCGGGGAGCTGTTTTTT
CASSRQGAVGELFF
>.|TRBV6-5|TRBJ2-6|.
TGTGCCAGCAGACTCTCTGGGGCCAACGTCCTGACTTTC
CASRLSGANVLTF
>.|TRBV5-1|TRBJ2-7|.
TGCGCCAGCAGCTTACAGGGAAGAGACGAGCAGTACTTC
CASSLQGRDEQYF
>.|TRBV5-4|TRBJ2-5|TRBD2
TGTGCCAGCAGCCCAGTAGCGGGGGGGTCCGAGACCCAGTACTTC
CASSPVAGGSETQYF
>.|TRBV14|TRBJ1-2|.
TGTGCCAGCAGCCCTACGACAAGGCAACCCTACTATGGCTACACCTTC
CASSPTTRQPYYGYTF
>.|TRBV27|TRBJ1-5|.
TGTGCCAGTTCTGGACAGCCAGGCAATCAGCCCCAGCATTTT
CASSGQPGNQPQHF
>once|TRBV2|TRBJ2-1|.
TGTGCCAGCATCCTGGGCGACCTCAATGAGCAGTTCTTC
CASILGDLNEQFF
>.|TRBV5-1|TRBJ1-4|.
TGCGCCAGCAGCTCAGAGACGGGTGAAAAACTGTTTTTT
CASSSETGEKLFF
>.|TRBV6-1|TRBJ1-1|.
TGTGCCAGCGACAGAAGGAACACTGAAGCTTTCTTT
CASDRRNTEAFF
>few|TRBV6-1|TRBJ2-5|TRBD1
TGTGCCAGCAGTGAAAACAGGGGGAGTGAGACCCAGTACTTC
CASSENRGSETQYF
>.|TRBV11-2|TRBJ2-5|.
TGTGCCAGCAGCTTTAGCCCCGGGGAGACCCAGTACTTC
CASSFSPGETQYF
>.|TRBV7-2|TRBJ2-5|.
TGTGCCAGCAGCCCAAGGGGAAATCCGGAGACCCAGTACTTC
CASSPRGNPETQYF
>once|TRBV6-1|TRBJ1-6|.
TGTGCCAGCAGTTTAGACAGCACTAATTCACCCCTCCACTTT
CASSLDSTNSPLHF
>.|TRBV5-1|TRBJ2-3|TRBD2
TGCGCCAGCAGCTTGTCAGCGGGGGGGAGCACAGATACGCAGTATTTT
CASSLSAGGSTDTQYF
>.|TRBV7-9|TRBJ2-7|TRBD2
TGTGCCAGCAGCTCTAGCGGGGGACCCATCTACGAGCAGTACTTC
CASSSSGGPIYEQYF
>once|TRBV5-1|TRBJ2-3|.
TGCGCCAGCTCCCGCGGGGGCGCTCAAACAGATACGCAGTATTTT
CASSRGGAQTDTQYF
>.|TRBV5-1|TRBJ1-1|.
TGCGCCAGCAGCGCGTTTGAGGGGGTACGGGGCACTGAAGCTTTCTTT
CASSAFEGVRGTEAFF
>.|TRBV19|TRBJ1-5|.
TGTGCCACCGCGGGTGGGCAGTATAGCAATCAGCCCCAGCATTTT
CATAGGQYSNQPQHF
>.|TRBV10-2|TRBJ2-3|TRBD1
TGCGCCAGCAGGGACAGGGATAGCCGCACAGATACGCAGTATTTT
CASRDRDSRTDTQYF
>.|TRBV5-6|TRBJ1-3|TRBD1
TGTGCCAGCAGCTTCCGGACAGGGTCGAGGCGAAACACCATATATTTT
CASSFRTGSRRNTIYF
>.|TRBV6-1|TRBJ1-1|.
TGTGCCAGCAGTGAAGCGGTGGCAGGGTTGACGAACACTGAAGCTTTCTTT
CASSEAVAGLTNTEAFF
>few|TRBV11-1|TRBJ2-2|TRBD1
TGTGCCAGCAGCCCTTCCCGGGGACAGGGGACCGGGGAGCTGTTTTTT
CASSPSRGQGTGELFF
>.|TRBV4-2|TRBJ2-6|.
TGTGCCAGCAGCCAAGAGTCCGTCTCTGGGGCCAACGTCCTGACTTTC
CASSQESVSGANVLTF
>.|TRBV6-5|TRBJ2-7|.
TGTGCCAGCAGTCGGAGCTTTTCCTACGAGCAGTACTTC
CASSRSFSYEQYF
>.|TRBV6-5|TRBJ2-3|TRBD1
TGTGCCAGCAGTTTCACAACAGGGGAAAGCGATACGCAGTATTTT
CASSFTTGESDTQYF
>.|TRBV5-1|TRBJ2-7|TRBD2
TGCGCCAGCAGCCATTACAGCGGGGCCCTCGACGAGCAGTACTTC
CASSHYSGALDEQYF
>.|TRBV5-6|TRBJ1-1|.
TGTGCCAGCAGCCCCTTTGGGGGCGGGGGAGCTTTCTTT
CASSPFGGGGAFF
>.|TRBV2|TRBJ1-4|.
TGTGCCAGCACCGAAGTGGGGGCGCGGGCTGAAAAACTGTTTTTT
CASTEVGARAEKLFF
>.|TRBV7-3|TRBJ1-1|.
TGTGCCAGCAGCTTCTACGAGAGCACTGAAGCTTTCTTT
CASSFYESTEAFF
>.|TRBV6-1|TRBJ1-3|.
TGTGCCGGCAGTCCTACCCCTGGAAACACCATATATTTT
CAGSPTPGNTIYF